These T cell receptor beta chains were read from a single sample in a study of shared clonotypes between healthy human individuals. TCRdb keeps only in-frame clones here, not all; method: immunoSEQ multiplex PCR. The sample holds about 700,000 clones, roughly 70% seen once. The specimen was memory CD4+ T cells sorted from blood. The origin of the receptors is a woman in her twenties or thirties in good health. Both conserved end residues are part of each CDR3. A D gene is named only where the DNA matches it firmly.

TRBV7-9,TRBJ2-2,.,CASSGPPGELFF
TRBV2,TRBJ1-5,.,CASSGGDRNQPQHF
TRBV7-6,TRBJ2-1,TRBD2,CASSFQRTLAGDVFF
TRBV28,TRBJ1-2,TRBD1,CASSALDRAVGYTF
TRBV30,TRBJ1-4,TRBD1,CAWSTGTGIEKLFF
TRBV27,TRBJ1-5,.,CASSLSQANQPQHF
TRBV5-1,TRBJ2-3,TRBD1,CASSLQGKDTDTQYF
TRBV7-8,TRBJ1-1,.,CASSLYGTADRSEAFF
TRBV7-2,TRBJ2-2,.,CASSLGNTGELFF
TRBV28,TRBJ2-1,.,CASSFRGRHSYNEQFF
TRBV18,TRBJ1-1,.,CASSPQGNTEAFF
TRBV28,TRBJ2-7,TRBD2,CASSGPAGGRYEQYF
TRBV5-1,TRBJ2-1,.,CASSPDSTLYNEQFF
TRBV6-1,TRBJ2-1,TRBD2,CASSLGGGGYNEQFF
TRBV5-1,TRBJ2-3,.,CASSGGSEADTQYF
TRBV7-2,TRBJ1-5,.,CASSLARDQPQHF
TRBV11-2,TRBJ2-2,.,CASSLPATSHGELFF
TRBV7-2,TRBJ1-4,.,CASSLTGSEKLFF
TRBV28,TRBJ2-1,.,CASSSRARVGEQFF
TRBV11-2,TRBJ1-1,TRBD1,CASSPWWTGQRTEAFF
TRBV27,TRBJ1-1,.,CASSSWEGPNTEAFF
TRBV4-1,TRBJ2-1,.,CASSQIAAGAPPYNEQFF
TRBV25-1,TRBJ2-1,.,CASSVDRNNEQFF
TRBV5-6,TRBJ2-7,.,CASSFYEQYF
TRBV7-6,TRBJ2-1,TRBD1,CASSSRGRGRGTKGNEQFF
TRBV6-4,TRBJ2-1,.,CASRDSSNEQFF